The 13 T cell receptor beta chains below all came from one sample that was sequenced in a study of T cells in Graves' hyperthyroidism and ophthalmopathy. RNA transcripts were the template for amplifying TCR beta CDR3 regions. Initially, a first-round RT-PCR of the TCR CDR3 employed the HTBI primer set. TCRdb redid the calling of the multiplex PCR reads with MiXCR, one entry per CDR3 protein. In the table there are a few hundred thousand distinct CDR3 sequences, 15% of which are singletons. Material: blood. The receptors derive from a woman aged 25 to 45 with Graves' hyperthyroidism.

This clonotype was seen only a few times. The rearrangement joins TRBV9 to TRBJ2-2; D is possibly TRBD2 (6 bases). Germline V gives CDR1 SGDLS, CDR2 YYNGEE. This CDR3 region has 16 residues. Trimming stripped 0 bases from V and 7 bases from J, with 16 bases between. DNA for the CDR3: TGTGCCAGCAGCGTAGGACTAGTCAGTAGGCACGGGGAGCTGTTTTTT. As protein: CASSVGLVSRHGELFF.

This clonotype was detected a few times. The CDR3 DNA is TGTGCCAGCAGCCAAGCAATCGGGACACTCACAGATACGCAGTATTTT. Translated: CASSQAIGTLTDTQYF. This chain links TRBV3-1 with TRBJ2-3, with D possibly matching TRBD1 (6 bases). Germline-derived CDR1 and CDR2 are LGHDT and YNNKEL (reference sequence). CDR3 length: 16 amino acids. Deletions cut 1 base from V and 2 bases from J, with 13 bases between.

This clonotype was seen repeatedly, ten times or more. V and J are TRBV6-2 or TRBV6-3 and TRBJ2-3, with D unclear. Per germline, CDR1 MNHEY and CDR2 SVGEGT. The ends were cut back, 0 bases at V and 4 bases at J, with 11 bases in the middle. The CDR3 contains 15 residues. CDR3 region: CASSYSFARSDTQYF. The CDR3 DNA follows: TGTGCCAGCAGTTACTCGTTTGCCCGGTCAGATACGCAGTATTTT.

This clonotype appeared many times. The V and J genes are TRBV5-1 and TRBJ2-3, with TRBD2 matching over 15 bases. The CDR3 sequence is 15 residues long. The germline V gene encodes CDR1 SGHRS and CDR2 YFSETQ. The V segment lost 6 bases and the J segment 4 bases; nucleotides outside the gene matches: 3. This chain's CDR3 is CASTGLAGGADTQYF. The CDR3 region has the DNA TGCGCCAGCACCGGACTAGCGGGAGGGGCAGATACGCAGTATTTT. Looking up the rest from reference TRBV5-1 and TRBJ2-3 gives the full variable domain: KAGVTQTPRYLIKTRGQQVTLSCSPISGHRSVSWYQQTPGQGLQFLFEYFSETQRNKGNFPGRFSGRQFSNSRSEMNVSTLELGDSALYLCASTGLAGGADTQYFGPGTRLTVL.

The chain links TRBV6-1 to TRBJ1-1, with D perhaps matching TRBD1 (5 bases). This CDR3 region has 13 residues. In germline, CDR1 is MNHNS, CDR2 SASEGT. V was trimmed by 5 bases and J by 3 bases, leaving 10 bases between them. Here the CDR3 DNA reads TGTGCCAGCAGTTCCGACAGATACACTGAAGCTTTCTTT. Its protein is CASSSDRYTEAFF.

There are a few counts of this clonotype. The rearrangement joins TRBV7-2 to TRBJ2-5; tentative D call: TRBD2 (6 bases). Germline V gives CDR1 SGHTA, CDR2 FQGNSA. The length of the CDR3 is 16 residues. Trimming shortened V by 1 base and J by 3 bases, and 15 bases separated the two germline ends. The DNA for the CDR3 is TGTGCCAGCAGCTTAGGGCGGAGGGGATCAGAAGAGACCCAGTACTTC. Protein sequence: CASSLGRRGSEETQYF. Drawing the rest from reference TRBV7-2 and TRBJ2-5, the complete variable domain is GAGVSQSPSNKVTEKGKDVELRCDPISGHTALYWYRQSLGQGLEFLIYFQGNSAPDKSGLPSDRFSAERTGGSVSTLTIQRTQQEDSAVYLCASSLGRRGSEETQYFGPGTRLLVL.

This clonotype was counted only a few times. J is TRBJ2-2 and V is TRBV20-1; 8 bases fit TRBD2. This CDR3 is built from 17 residues. Trimming cost V 1 base and J 0 bases; bases outside gene matches: 7. Germline V gene lookup returns CDR1 DFQATT and CDR2 SNEGSKA (reference sequence). CDR3 residues: CSARAGAGVSNTGELFF. For the CDR3, the DNA is TGCAGTGCTAGAGCGGGAGCGGGAGTTTCGAACACCGGGGAGCTGTTTTTT.

The sample holds many counts of this clonotype. CDR3 region: CAITSSLGIYGYTF. In DNA form, the CDR3 reads TGTGCCATCACCAGTTCGTTGGGTATCTATGGCTACACCTTC. The rearrangement uses TRBV10-3 and TRBJ1-2; D is ambiguous. Trimming cost V 7 bases and J 4 bases, with 16 bases left between them. The CDR3 has 14 amino acids. Germline CDR1 ENHRY, CDR2 SYGVKD.

This clonotype was seen ten or more times. V gene TRBV28 combines with J gene TRBJ2-7, with D perhaps matching TRBD2 (6 bases). V lost 6 bases and J lost 6, with 24 bases in between. The CDR3 extends over 16 amino acids. CDR1 MDHEN and CDR2 SYDVKM come from the germline V gene. The CDR3 nucleotides are TGTGCCAGCAGACCAATTCGGATAGGAGGGTTTTTCGAGCAGTACTTC. Translating gives CASRPIRIGGFFEQYF.

This clonotype was observed a handful of times. The chain uses TRBV3-1 and TRBJ2-1; D not certain. Trimming left V 0 bases short and J 9 bases short, with 3 bases between. Germline CDR1 reads LGHDT; CDR2 reads YNNKEL (reference sequence). CDR3 length: 11 amino acids. CDR3 amino acids: CASSQDLEQFF. In DNA, the CDR3 is TGTGCCAGCAGCCAAGACCTTGAGCAGTTCTTC.

This clonotype was seen at least ten times. The CDR3 DNA sequence: TGCAGCGTTGCCCCTGGGGACTATGGCTACACCTTC. This encodes CSVAPGDYGYTF. This rearrangement joins TRBV29-1 to TRBJ1-2; no firm D call. Germline CDR1 SQVTM, CDR2 ANQGSEA. The CDR3 extends over 12 amino acids. V dropped 4 bases and J dropped 3 bases, with 9 bases sitting between them.

In its sample, this clonotype was seen many times. The chain combines TRBV2 with TRBJ2-7, with TRBD2 as a possible D gene (5 bases). Germline CDR1 is SNHLY and CDR2 is FYNNEI. V was clipped by 0 bases and J by 3 bases, with 12 bases between them. This CDR3 region has 15 residues. CDR3 bases: TGTGCCAGCAGTGAAGCCGTAGGCGGGTTCTACGAGCAGTACTTC. It codes for CASSEAVGGFYEQYF.

The CDR3 is CASSVDAGAPFF. CDR3 DNA: TGTGCCAGCAGCGTAGATGCGGGGGCCCCGTTCTTC. The chain uses TRBV9 and TRBJ2-1; maybe TRBD2 (7 bases). Germline CDR1 is SGDLS and CDR2 is YYNGEE. This CDR3 spans 12 amino acids. Trimming stripped 0 bases from V and 15 bases from J, with 13 bases between. Supplemented by reference TRBV9 and TRBJ2-1, the full variable domain reads DSGVTQTPKHLITATGQRVTLRCSPRSGDLSVYWYQQSLDQGLQFLIQYYNGEERAKGNILERFSAQQFPDLHSELNLSSLELGDSALYFCASSVDAGAPFFGPGTRLTVL.